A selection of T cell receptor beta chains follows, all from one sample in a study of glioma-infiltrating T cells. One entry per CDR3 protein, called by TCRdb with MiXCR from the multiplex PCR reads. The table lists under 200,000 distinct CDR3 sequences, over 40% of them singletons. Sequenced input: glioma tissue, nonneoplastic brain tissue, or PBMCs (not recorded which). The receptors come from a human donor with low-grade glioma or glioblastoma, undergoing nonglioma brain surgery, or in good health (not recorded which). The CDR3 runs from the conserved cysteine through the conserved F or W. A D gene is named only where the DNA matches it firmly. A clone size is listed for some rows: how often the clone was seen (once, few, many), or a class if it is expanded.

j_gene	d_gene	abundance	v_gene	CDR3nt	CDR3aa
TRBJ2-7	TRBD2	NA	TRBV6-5	TGTGCCAGCGGGGCGGGAGGGCGATTACGCGAGCAGTACTTC	CASGAGGRLREQYF
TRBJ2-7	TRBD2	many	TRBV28	TGTGCCAGCAGGGGACTAGCTAGAGCTAACTTC	CASRGLARANF
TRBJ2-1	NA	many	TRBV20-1	TGCAGTGCTAGATCTGGGAGCTCCTACAATGAGCAGTTCTTC	CSARSGSSYNEQFF
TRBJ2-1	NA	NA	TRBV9	NA	CASSVGSGSYNEKFF
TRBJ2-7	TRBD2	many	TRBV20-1	TGCAGTGCTAGAAAGCCGGGACTAGCGGACGAGCAGTACTTC	CSARKPGLADEQYF
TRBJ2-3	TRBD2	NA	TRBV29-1	TGCAGCGTTGAACCTCTAGCGGGCACAGATACGCAGTATTTT	CSVEPLAGTDTQYF
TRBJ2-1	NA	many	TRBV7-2	TGTGCCAGCAGCTTAGAGGGTTTTGGGGGGAGTCTCCTTCCCAATGAGCAGTTCTTC	CASSLEGFGGSLLPNEQFF
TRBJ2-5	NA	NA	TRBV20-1	TGCAGTGCTCCCACCCAAGAGACCCAGTACTTC	CSAPTQETQYF
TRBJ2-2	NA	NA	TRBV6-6	TGTGCCAGCAGTTACGAGGATGTCAGGGCGGGCACCGGGGAGCTGTTTTTT	CASSYEDVRAGTGELFF
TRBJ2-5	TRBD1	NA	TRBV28	TGTGCCATCAGAACAGGGGGTCAAAAGACCCAGTACTTC	CAIRTGGQKTQYF
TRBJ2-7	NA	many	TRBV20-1	TGCAGTGCTAGTAGGGTATACGAGCAGTACTTC	CSASRVYEQYF
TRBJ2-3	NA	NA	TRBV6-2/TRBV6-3	TGTTCTGTTCGGGGTCCTAAAGATACACAGTATTTT	CSVRGPKDTQYF
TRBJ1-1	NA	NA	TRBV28	TGTGCCATCAGGTATGGGCAGACAGCGAACACTGAAGCTTTCTTT	CAIRYGQTANTEAFF
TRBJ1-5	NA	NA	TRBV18	TGTGCCAGCTCTGCTACAGTCGCTAATCAGCCCCAGCATTTT	CASSATVANQPQHF
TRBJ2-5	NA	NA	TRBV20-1	TGCAGTGCCCCGAACCCCTGGGGGTCCCAAGAGACCCAGTACTTC	CSAPNPWGSQETQYF
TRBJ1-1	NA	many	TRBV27	TGTGCCAGCAGTTTATTCAGGGACACTGAAGCTTTCTTT	CASSLFRDTEAFF
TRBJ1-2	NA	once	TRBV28	TGTGCCAGCAGGCAGCAAGGCGAGGGCTACAGCTTC	CASRQQGEGYSF
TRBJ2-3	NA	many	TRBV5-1	TGCGCCAGCAGCTTGGTCGGTAGCGAAGATACGCAGTATTTT	CASSLVGSEDTQYF
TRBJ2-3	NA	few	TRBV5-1	TGCGCCAGCAGCTCTGGACAGACCCCGGATACGCAGTATTTT	CASSSGQTPDTQYF
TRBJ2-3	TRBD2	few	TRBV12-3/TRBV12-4	TGTGCCAGCACTCCCGGGAGGACAGATACGCAGTATTTT	CASTPGRTDTQYF